This section outlines one T cell receptor (beta chain) sequence together with its context. What it binds is not known. These data are taken from a study of T-cell reconstitution after alpha-beta-depleted transplantation in children. Study-level points and caveats: Where some patients showed high TCRbeta diversity at day 60, it came from recipient T cells and thymic progenitors that had survived. A year had passed since transplant, and T-cell counts and diversity by then came mostly from newly produced T cells. Reportedly, only several hundred clones from non-depleted graft cells drove alpha-beta T-cell counts at about two months.

Unique molecular identifiers were built into the TCRbeta library. From the PCR reads, TCRdb called clonotypes with MiXCR, one entry per CDR3 protein. The profile shows hundreds of thousands of distinct CDR3 sequences, roughly 13% of them singletons. This CDR3 comprises 11 residues. The V end lost 3 bases, the J end lost 7 bases, and 9 bases lay between the germline ends. Germline V lookup: CDR1 SQVTM, CDR2 ANQGSEA. The chain employs TRBV29-1 and TRBJ2-5; D not certain. This TCR came from a girl aged 2-9 years with congenital amegakaryocytic thrombocytopenia, due to receive a stem cell transplant. The specimen was PBMCs, collected before TCRalphabeta/CD19-depleted stem cell transplant. The CDR3 DNA sequence: TGCAGCGTTGAGACCGGCGGGACCCAGTACTTC. Amino acid sequence: CSVETGGTQYF.